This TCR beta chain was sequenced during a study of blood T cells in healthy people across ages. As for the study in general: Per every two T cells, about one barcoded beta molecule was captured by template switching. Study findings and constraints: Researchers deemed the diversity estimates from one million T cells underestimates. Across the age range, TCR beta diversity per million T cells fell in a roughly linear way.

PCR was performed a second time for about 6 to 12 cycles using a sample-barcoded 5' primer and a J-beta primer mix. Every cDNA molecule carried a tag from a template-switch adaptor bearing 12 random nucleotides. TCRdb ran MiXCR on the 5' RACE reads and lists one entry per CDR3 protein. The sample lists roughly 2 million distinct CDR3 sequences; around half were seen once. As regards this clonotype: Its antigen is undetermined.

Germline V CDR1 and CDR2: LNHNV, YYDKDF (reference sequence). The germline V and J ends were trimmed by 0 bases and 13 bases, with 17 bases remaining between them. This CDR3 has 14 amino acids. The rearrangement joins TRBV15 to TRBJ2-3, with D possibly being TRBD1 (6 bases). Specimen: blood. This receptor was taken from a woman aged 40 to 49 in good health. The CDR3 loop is CATSRDYGGPREYF. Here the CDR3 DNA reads TGTGCCACCAGCAGAGATTATGGGGGCCCCCGGGAGTATTTT.